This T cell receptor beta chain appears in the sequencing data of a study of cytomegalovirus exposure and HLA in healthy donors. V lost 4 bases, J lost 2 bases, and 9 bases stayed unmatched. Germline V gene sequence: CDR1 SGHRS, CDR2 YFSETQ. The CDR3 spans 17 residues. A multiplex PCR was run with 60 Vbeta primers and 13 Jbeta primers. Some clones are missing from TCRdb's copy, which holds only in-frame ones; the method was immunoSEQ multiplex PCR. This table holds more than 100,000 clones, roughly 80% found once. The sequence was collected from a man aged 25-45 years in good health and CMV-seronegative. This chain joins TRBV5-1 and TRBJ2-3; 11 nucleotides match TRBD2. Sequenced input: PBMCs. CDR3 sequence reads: CASSPRPSGGFTDTQYF. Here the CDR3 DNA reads TGCGCCAGCAGCCCTAGACCTAGCGGGGGGTTCACAGATACGCAGTATTTT.